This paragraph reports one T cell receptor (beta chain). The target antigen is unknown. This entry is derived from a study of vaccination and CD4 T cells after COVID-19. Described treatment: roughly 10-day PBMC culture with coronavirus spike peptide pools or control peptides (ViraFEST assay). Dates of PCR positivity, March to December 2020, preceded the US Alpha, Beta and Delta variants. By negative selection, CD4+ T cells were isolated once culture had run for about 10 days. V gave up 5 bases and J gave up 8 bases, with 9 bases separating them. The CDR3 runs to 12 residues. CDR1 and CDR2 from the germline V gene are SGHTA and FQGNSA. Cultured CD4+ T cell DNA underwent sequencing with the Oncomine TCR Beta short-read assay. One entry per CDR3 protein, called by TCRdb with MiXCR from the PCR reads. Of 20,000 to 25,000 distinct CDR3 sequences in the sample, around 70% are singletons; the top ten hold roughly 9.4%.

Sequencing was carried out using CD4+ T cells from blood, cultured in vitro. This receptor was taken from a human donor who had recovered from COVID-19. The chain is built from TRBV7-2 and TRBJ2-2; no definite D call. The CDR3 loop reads CASSPYIGELFF. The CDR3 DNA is TGTGCCAGCAGCCCCTATATAGGGGAGCTGTTTTTT.